The source of this TCR beta chain is a study of T cell responses to AZD1222 COVID-19 vaccine. Sequencing used immunoSEQ multiplex PCR; TCRdb keeps in-frame clones, though not all of them. The sample includes 75,000 to 85,000 clones, about three quarters of them seen just once. This CDR3 spans 12 amino acids. The germline gives CDR1 SNHLY, CDR2 FYNNEI. Trimming pared 3 bases from V and 8 bases from J, leaving 8 bases between. Study results and caveats: Compared with day 0, the breadth and depth of the Spike-specific TCR repertoire rose significantly after two doses of AZD1222. Females made up more of the donors, who were largely white British, and clonal diversity may have come out too low. After the peak T cell response, and only then, were repertoires sampled.

About this clone itself: Its antigen is not identified.

The chain has TRBV2 and TRBJ2-1; possible D gene TRBD1, 5 bases. The material was peripheral blood, obtained 28 days after the second dose of the MenACWY control vaccine. This clonotype was sampled from an adult who received the MenACWY meningococcal vaccine as a control. The CDR3 spells CASSDREDEQFF. The CDR3 DNA follows: TGTGCCAGCAGTGACAGGGAAGATGAGCAGTTCTTC.